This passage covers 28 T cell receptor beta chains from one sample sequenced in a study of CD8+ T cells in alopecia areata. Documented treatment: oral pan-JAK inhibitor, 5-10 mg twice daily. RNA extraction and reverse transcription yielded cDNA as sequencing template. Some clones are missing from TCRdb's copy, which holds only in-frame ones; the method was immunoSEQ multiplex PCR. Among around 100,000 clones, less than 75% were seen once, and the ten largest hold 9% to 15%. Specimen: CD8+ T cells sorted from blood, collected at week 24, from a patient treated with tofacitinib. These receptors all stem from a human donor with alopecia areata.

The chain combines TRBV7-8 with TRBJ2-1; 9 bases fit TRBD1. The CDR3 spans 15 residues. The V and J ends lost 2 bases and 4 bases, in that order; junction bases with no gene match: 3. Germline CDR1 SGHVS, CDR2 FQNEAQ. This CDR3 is CASSLMDRGYNEQFF. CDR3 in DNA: TGTGCCAGCAGCTTAATGGACAGGGGTTACAATGAGCAGTTCTTC.

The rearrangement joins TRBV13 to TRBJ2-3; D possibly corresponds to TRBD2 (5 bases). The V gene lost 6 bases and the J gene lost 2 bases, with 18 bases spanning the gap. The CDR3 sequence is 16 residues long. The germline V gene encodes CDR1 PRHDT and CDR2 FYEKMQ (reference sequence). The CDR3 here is CASRRGRATNTDTQYF. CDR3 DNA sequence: TGTGCCAGCAGACGGGGTCGGGCGACAAACACAGATACGCAGTATTTT.

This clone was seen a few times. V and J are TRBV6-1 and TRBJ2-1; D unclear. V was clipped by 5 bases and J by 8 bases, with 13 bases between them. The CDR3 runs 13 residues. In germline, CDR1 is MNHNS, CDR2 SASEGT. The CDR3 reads CASSSSPLHEQFF. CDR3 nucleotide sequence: TGTGCCAGCAGTTCCAGCCCTCTCCATGAGCAGTTCTTC.

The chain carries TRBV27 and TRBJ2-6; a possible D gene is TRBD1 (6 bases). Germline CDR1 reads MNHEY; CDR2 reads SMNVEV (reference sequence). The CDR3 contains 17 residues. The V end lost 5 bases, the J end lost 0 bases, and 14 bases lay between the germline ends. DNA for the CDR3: TGTGCCAGCAGTCCCCTACAGGGAAACTCTGGGGCCAACGTCCTGACTTTC. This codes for CASSPLQGNSGANVLTF.

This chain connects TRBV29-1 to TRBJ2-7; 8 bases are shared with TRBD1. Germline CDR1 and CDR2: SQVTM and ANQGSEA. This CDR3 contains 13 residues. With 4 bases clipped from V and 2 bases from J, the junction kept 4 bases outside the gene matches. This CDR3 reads CSVAGGETYEQYF. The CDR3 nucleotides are TGCAGCGTTGCAGGGGGCGAAACCTACGAGCAGTACTTC.

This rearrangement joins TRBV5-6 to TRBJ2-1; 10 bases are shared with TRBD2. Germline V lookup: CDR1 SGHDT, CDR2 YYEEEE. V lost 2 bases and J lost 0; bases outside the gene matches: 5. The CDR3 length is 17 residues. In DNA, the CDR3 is TGTGCCAGCAGCTTTCTCAGCGGGGGGGTCTCCTACAATGAGCAGTTCTTC. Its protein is CASSFLSGGVSYNEQFF.

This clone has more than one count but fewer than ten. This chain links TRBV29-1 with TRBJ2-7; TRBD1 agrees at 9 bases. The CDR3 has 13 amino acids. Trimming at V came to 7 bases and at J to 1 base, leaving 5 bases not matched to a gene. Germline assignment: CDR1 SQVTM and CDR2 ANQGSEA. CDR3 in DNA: TGCAGCGCTGGGACAGGGTTATCCTACGAGCAGTACTTC. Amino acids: CSAGTGLSYEQYF.

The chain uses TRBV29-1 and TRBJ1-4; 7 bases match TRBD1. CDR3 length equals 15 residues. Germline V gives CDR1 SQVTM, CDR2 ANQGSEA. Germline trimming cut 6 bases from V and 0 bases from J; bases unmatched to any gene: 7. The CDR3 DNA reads TGCAGCGTGGCAGGGACAGATGCAACTAATGAAAAACTGTTTTTT. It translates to CSVAGTDATNEKLFF.

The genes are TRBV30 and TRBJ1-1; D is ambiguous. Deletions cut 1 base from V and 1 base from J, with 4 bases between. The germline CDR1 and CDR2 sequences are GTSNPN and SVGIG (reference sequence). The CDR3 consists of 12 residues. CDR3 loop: CAWSGGNTEAFF. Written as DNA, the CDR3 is TGTGCCTGGAGTGGAGGGAACACTGAAGCTTTCTTT.

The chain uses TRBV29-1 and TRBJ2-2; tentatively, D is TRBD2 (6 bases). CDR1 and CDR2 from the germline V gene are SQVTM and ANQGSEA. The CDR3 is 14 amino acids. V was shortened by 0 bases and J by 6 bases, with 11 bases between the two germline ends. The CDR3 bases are TGCAGCGTTGAAGAGATGACTAGTCCCGGGGAGCTGTTTTTT. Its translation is CSVEEMTSPGELFF.

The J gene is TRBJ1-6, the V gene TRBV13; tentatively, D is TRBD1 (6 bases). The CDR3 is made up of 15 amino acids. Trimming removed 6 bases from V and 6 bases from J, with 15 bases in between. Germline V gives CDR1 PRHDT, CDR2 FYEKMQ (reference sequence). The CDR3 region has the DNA TGTGCCAGCAGTTACAGGGTTCCAGCTAATTCACCCCTCCACTTT. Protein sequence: CASSYRVPANSPLHF.

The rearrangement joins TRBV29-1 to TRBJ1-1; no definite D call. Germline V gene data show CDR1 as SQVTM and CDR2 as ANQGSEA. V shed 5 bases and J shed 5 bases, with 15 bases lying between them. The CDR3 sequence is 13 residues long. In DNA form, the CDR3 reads TGCAGCGTTCGGGCCAGATACGAAACTGAAGCTTTCTTT. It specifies CSVRARYETEAFF.

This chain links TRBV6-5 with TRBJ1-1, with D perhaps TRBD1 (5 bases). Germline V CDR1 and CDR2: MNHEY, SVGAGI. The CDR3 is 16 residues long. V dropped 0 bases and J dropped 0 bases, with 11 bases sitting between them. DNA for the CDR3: TGTGCCAGCAGTTACTCGCCAGGGAGCGTGAACACTGAAGCTTTCTTT. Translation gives CASSYSPGSVNTEAFF.

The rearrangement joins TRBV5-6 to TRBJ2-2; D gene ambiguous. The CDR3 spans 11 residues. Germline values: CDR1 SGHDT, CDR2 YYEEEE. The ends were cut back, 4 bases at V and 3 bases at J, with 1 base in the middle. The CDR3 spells CASSHTGELFF. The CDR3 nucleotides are TGTGCCAGCAGCCACACCGGGGAGCTGTTTTTT.

CDR3 sequence: CASNGLAGLGGRYEQYF. The CDR3 region has the DNA TGTGCCAGCAACGGACTAGCGGGGCTAGGTGGGCGGTACGAGCAGTACTTC. This chain joins TRBV2 and TRBJ2-7, with 12 positions matching TRBD2. The germline CDR1 and CDR2 sequences are SNHLY and FYNNEI. With V trimmed by 7 bases and J by 4 bases, 14 bases remained unmatched. This CDR3 is built from 17 residues.

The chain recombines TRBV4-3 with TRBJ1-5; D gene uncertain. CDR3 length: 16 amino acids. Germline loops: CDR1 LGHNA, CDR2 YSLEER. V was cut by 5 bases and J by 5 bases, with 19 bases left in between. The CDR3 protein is CASSVDATSGYQPQHF. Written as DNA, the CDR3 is TGCGCCAGCAGCGTTGACGCTACGTCGGGCTATCAGCCCCAGCATTTT.

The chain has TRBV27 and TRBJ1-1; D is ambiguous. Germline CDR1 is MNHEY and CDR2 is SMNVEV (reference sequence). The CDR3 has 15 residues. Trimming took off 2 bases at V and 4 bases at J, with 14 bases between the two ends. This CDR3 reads CASSLVPSISTEAFF. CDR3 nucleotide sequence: TGTGCCAGCAGTTTAGTTCCCTCCATCAGCACTGAAGCTTTCTTT.

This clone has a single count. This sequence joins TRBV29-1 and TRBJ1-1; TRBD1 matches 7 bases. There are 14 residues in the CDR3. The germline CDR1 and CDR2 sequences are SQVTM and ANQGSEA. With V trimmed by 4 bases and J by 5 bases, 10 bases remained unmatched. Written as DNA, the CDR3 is TGCAGCGTTGTTCCGACAGGGAGGAAAACTGAAGCTTTCTTT. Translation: CSVVPTGRKTEAFF.

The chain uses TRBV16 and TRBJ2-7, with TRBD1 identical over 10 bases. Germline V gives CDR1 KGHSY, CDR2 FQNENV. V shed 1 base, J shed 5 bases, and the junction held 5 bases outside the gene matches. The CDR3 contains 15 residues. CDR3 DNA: TGTGCCAGCAGCCAATTTGGGGACAGGGGCCACGAGCAGTACTTC. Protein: CASSQFGDRGHEQYF.

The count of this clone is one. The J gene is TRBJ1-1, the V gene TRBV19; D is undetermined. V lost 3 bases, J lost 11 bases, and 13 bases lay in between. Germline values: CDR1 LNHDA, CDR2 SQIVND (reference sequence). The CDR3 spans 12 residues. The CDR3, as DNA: TGTGCCAGTAGTATGGGCGGCGACGCGGCTTTCTTT. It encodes CASSMGGDAAFF.

The CDR3 region is CASSYKTDRVGTGELFF. The CDR3, as DNA: TGTGCCAGCAGCTATAAAACCGACAGGGTCGGGACCGGGGAGCTGTTTTTT. V is TRBV7-3 and J is TRBJ2-2; 7 bases map to TRBD1. Per the germline V gene, CDR1 is SGHTA and CDR2 is FQGTGA. Trimming cost V 4 bases and J 5 bases; bases outside gene matches: 13. This CDR3 has 17 residues. Together with reference TRBV7-3 and TRBJ2-2, the CDR3 gives the full variable domain: GAGVSQTPSNKVTEKGKYVELRCDPISGHTALYWYRQSLGQGPEFLIYFQGTGAADDSGLPNDRFFAVRPEGSVSTLKIQRTERGDSAVYLCASSYKTDRVGTGELFFGEGSRLTVL.

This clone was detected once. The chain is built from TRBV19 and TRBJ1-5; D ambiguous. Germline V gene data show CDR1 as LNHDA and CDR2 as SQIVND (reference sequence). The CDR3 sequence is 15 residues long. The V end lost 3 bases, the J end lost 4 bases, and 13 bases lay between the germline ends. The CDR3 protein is CASSIPALYNQPQHF. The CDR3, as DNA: TGTGCCAGTAGTATTCCGGCCCTTTATAATCAGCCCCAGCATTTT.

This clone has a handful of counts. CDR3 region: CASSLAPGFQETQYF. In DNA form, the CDR3 reads TGTGCCAGCAGCTTAGCTCCGGGATTCCAAGAGACCCAGTACTTC. The J gene is TRBJ2-5, the V gene TRBV11-1, with D possibly TRBD2 on 5 matching bases. V was cut by 0 bases and J by 1 base, with 9 bases left in between. The germline V gene has CDR1 SGHAT and CDR2 FQDESV (reference sequence). This CDR3 has 15 residues.

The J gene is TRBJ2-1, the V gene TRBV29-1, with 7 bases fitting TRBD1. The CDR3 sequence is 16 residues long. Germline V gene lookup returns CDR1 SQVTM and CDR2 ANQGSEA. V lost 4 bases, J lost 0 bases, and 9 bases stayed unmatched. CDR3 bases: TGCAGCGTTGCCGGGACAGAGAAGAGCTCCTACAATGAGCAGTTCTTC. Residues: CSVAGTEKSSYNEQFF.

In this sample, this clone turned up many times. CDR3 amino acids: CASSPGQGMFGYTF. The CDR3 nucleotides are TGTGCCAGCAGTCCGGGACAGGGAATGTTTGGCTACACCTTC. The chain is built from TRBV6-4 and TRBJ1-2, with TRBD1 matching over 9 bases. The length of the CDR3 is 14 residues. Per the germline V gene, CDR1 is MRHNA and CDR2 is SNTAGT. Losses at the gene ends were 5 bases for V and 7 bases for J; bases not matched to a gene: 8.

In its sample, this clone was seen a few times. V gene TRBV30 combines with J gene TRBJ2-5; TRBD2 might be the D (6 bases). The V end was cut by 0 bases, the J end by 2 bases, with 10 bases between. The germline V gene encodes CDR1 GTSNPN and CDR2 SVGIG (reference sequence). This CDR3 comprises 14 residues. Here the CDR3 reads CAWSVLAWQETQYF. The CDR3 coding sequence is TGTGCCTGGAGTGTACTAGCTTGGCAAGAGACCCAGTACTTC.

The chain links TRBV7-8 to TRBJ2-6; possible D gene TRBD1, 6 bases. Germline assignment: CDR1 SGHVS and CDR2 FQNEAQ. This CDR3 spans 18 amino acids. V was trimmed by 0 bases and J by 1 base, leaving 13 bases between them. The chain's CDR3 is CASSLAMAGASGANVLTF. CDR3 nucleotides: TGTGCCAGCAGCTTAGCGATGGCAGGGGCATCTGGGGCCAACGTCCTGACTTTC.

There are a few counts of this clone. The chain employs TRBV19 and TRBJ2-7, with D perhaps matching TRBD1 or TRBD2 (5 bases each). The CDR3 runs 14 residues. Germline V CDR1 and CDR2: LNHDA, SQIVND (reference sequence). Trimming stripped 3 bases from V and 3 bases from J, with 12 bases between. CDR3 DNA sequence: TGTGCCAGTAGTATGTATGAGGGGAACTACGAGCAGTACTTC. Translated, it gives CASSMYEGNYEQYF.